The clone carrying this T cell receptor (beta chain) was found a few times. Its cognate antigen is unknown. The data are from a study of cytomegalovirus exposure and HLA in healthy donors. The study's findings and limits: Later analysis reportedly placed an Asian-associated ancestry cluster below the approximately 650-donor mean in N-insertions. Under in vitro conditions, three CMV-associated chains were confirmed as specific for CMV antigens. Analysis was carried out at a later point, and it linked a missense DCLRE1C variant to TCR beta V- and J-gene trimming.

Vbeta (60) and Jbeta (13) primers were used in the PCR. Sequencing used immunoSEQ multiplex PCR; TCRdb keeps in-frame clones, though not all of them. In the table there are about 130,000 clones, around 80% of which are singletons. The CDR3 sequence is 14 residues long. Germline CDR1 is MNHNS and CDR2 is SASEGT. V was clipped by 9 bases and J by 2 bases; unmatched bases: 7. The rearrangement joins TRBV6-1 to TRBJ2-3; 8 nucleotides align to TRBD2. The specimen was PBMCs. This TCR derives from a boy aged 2 to 9 in good health and CMV-seronegative. The DNA of the CDR3 is TGTGCCAGTACGACTAGCGCCGACACAGATACGCAGTATTTT. It is translated as CASTTSADTDTQYF.